Shown below are 32 T cell receptor beta chains from a single sample sequenced in a study of T cells in Graves' hyperthyroidism and ophthalmopathy. The source material, RNA transcripts, was used to amplify TCR beta CDR3 regions. Researchers ran a first-round RT-PCR on the TCR CDR3 using the HTBI primer set. Each CDR3 protein gets one entry after TCRdb re-called the multiplex PCR reads with MiXCR. The repertoire holds nearly 600,000 distinct CDR3 sequences, about 14% seen once, with 5.8% in the top ten. The specimen sequenced was blood. These receptor sequences come from a woman aged 25 to 39 with Graves' hyperthyroidism that later progressed to Graves' ophthalmopathy.

The chain joins TRBV19 to TRBJ1-2; D possibly corresponds to TRBD1 (5 bases). V was trimmed by 1 base and J by 8 bases, leaving 11 bases between them. Germline CDR1 and CDR2: LNHDA and SQIVND (reference sequence). The CDR3 is made up of 13 amino acids. This chain's CDR3 is CASSIVSRDGYTF. DNA for the CDR3: TGTGCCAGTAGTATAGTTTCCAGGGACGGCTACACCTTC.

With regard to this clonotype: This could be a read error, since a much larger clone is one nucleotide away. This rearrangement joins TRBV29-1 to TRBJ1-5, with D possibly TRBD1 on 5 matching bases. Germline CDR1 and CDR2: SQVTM and ANQGSEA. CDR3 length equals 13 residues. The ends were cut back, 5 bases at V and 2 bases at J, with 10 bases in the middle. The CDR3 bases are TGCAGCGTTTGTGGGGGAGGCAATCAGCCCCAGCATTTT. It codes for CSVCGGGNQPQHF.

This clonotype appeared many times. The chain employs TRBV2 and TRBJ2-7; 9 bases agree with TRBD1. With 6 bases clipped from V and 6 bases from J, the junction kept 9 bases outside the gene matches. There are 14 residues in the CDR3. Germline V CDR1 and CDR2: SNHLY, FYNNEI. CDR3 sequence reads: CASSANRDRAEQYF. CDR3 in DNA: TGTGCCAGCAGCGCAAACCGGGACAGGGCCGAGCAGTACTTC.

This clonotype was recorded at least ten times. This chain uses TRBV11-2 with TRBJ2-7, with TRBD2 identical over 7 bases. V shed 1 base, J shed 5 bases, and the junction held 11 bases outside the gene matches. The germline gives CDR1 SGHAT, CDR2 FQNNGV. The CDR3 is made up of 16 amino acids. CDR3 sequence reads: CASSLGSGKGEHEQYF. The CDR3 DNA reads as TGTGCCAGCAGCTTAGGAAGCGGGAAAGGGGAACACGAGCAGTACTTC. Full variable domain (missing parts from reference TRBV11-2 and TRBJ2-7): EAGVAQSPRYKIIEKRQSVAFWCNPISGHATLYWYQQILGQGPKLLIQFQNNGVVDDSQLPKDRFSAERLKGVDSTLKIQPAKLEDSAVYLCASSLGSGKGEHEQYFGPGTRLTVT.

In this sample, this clonotype turned up many times. The chain is built from TRBV5-8 and TRBJ1-2, with a tentative D call TRBD1 (5 bases). The V gene lost 0 bases and the J gene lost 8 bases, with 20 bases spanning the gap. Germline V gives CDR1 SGHTS, CDR2 YDEGEE. This CDR3 is built from 16 residues. The CDR3 DNA is TGTGCCAGCAGCTTGGTAGGTTGGCAGGGCGGCTTCGGCTACACCTTC. The encoded protein is CASSLVGWQGGFGYTF.

This clonotype was observed many times. The rearrangement joins TRBV27 to TRBJ1-1; D may be TRBD1 (5 bases). Germline loops: CDR1 MNHEY, CDR2 SMNVEV (reference sequence). The length of the CDR3 is 15 residues. Trimming left V 4 bases short and J 0 bases short, with 12 bases between. The CDR3 spells CASSSRGGVNTEAFF. Here the CDR3 DNA reads TGTGCCAGCAGTTCCCGGGGAGGGGTGAACACTGAAGCTTTCTTT.

This clonotype appeared many times. The genes are TRBV7-2 and TRBJ2-3; D may match TRBD1 or TRBD2 (5 bases each). Trimming took 1 base from V and 0 from J, leaving 11 bases between them. There are 16 residues in the CDR3. From germline, CDR1 is SGHTA and CDR2 FQGNSA. The CDR3 DNA reads TGTGCCAGCAGCTTAGGTCCGGGACGTAGCACAGATACGCAGTATTTT. This sequence encodes CASSLGPGRSTDTQYF.

Many counts were recorded for this clonotype. The J gene is TRBJ2-7, the V gene TRBV7-9, with TRBD1 matching over 12 bases. The germline V gene encodes CDR1 SEHNR and CDR2 FQNEAQ (reference sequence). Trimming removed 4 bases from V and 4 bases from J; junction bases left unmatched: 11. This CDR3 is 17 amino acids long. The CDR3, as DNA: TGTGCCAGCAGCTCAGGAGGAGGGGACAGGGGGCGATACGAGCAGTACTTC. Translating it yields CASSSGGGDRGRYEQYF. Full variable domain (remainder filled in from reference TRBV7-9 and TRBJ2-7): DTGVSQNPRHKITKRGQNVTFRCDPISEHNRLYWYRQTLGQGPEFLTYFQNEAQLEKSRLLSDRFSAERPKGSFSTLEIQRTEQGDSAMYLCASSSGGGDRGRYEQYFGPGTRLTVT.

This clonotype has a handful of counts. The rearrangement uses TRBV29-1 and TRBJ2-5; possible D gene TRBD2, 7 bases. Germline V lookup: CDR1 SQVTM, CDR2 ANQGSEA. The CDR3 is made up of 14 amino acids. The ends were cut back, 3 bases at V and 2 bases at J, with 13 bases in the middle. The CDR3 loop is CSVDRGAGQETQYF. CDR3 bases: TGCAGCGTTGATCGGGGGGCTGGTCAAGAGACCCAGTACTTC.

This clonotype came up many times. The rearrangement links TRBV28 to TRBJ1-5, with D perhaps matching TRBD1 (5 bases). V lost 3 bases and J 3 bases, leaving 9 bases between the germline ends. This CDR3 comprises 14 residues. Germline V CDR1 and CDR2: MDHEN, SYDVKM. The CDR3 region has the DNA TGTGCCAGCAGTTTCCGGGGGTTCAATCAGCCCCAGCATTTT. It translates to CASSFRGFNQPQHF.

The gene calls are TRBV20-1 and TRBJ2-2; D might be TRBD2 (6 bases). Trimming left V 5 bases short and J 6 bases short, with 13 bases between. This CDR3 region has 13 residues. Germline-derived CDR1 and CDR2 are DFQATT and SNEGSKA (reference sequence). CDR3 amino acids: CSAGSGFSGELFF. For the CDR3, the DNA is TGCAGTGCTGGTAGCGGTTTTTCCGGGGAGCTGTTTTTT.

This clonotype was found many times. J is TRBJ2-5 and V is TRBV12-3 or TRBV12-4; 7 bases are shared with TRBD2. J lost 5 bases, V lost 5 bases, and 8 bases had no gene match. The CDR3 length is 14 residues. The CDR3 is CASSLSGTYETQYF. CDR3 nucleotides: TGTGCCAGCAGTCTAAGCGGGACCTACGAGACCCAGTACTTC.

Ten or more counts support this clonotype. This chain links TRBV5-4 with TRBJ2-7; 13 bases match TRBD2. Per the germline V gene, CDR1 is SGHNT and CDR2 is YYREEE (reference sequence). Unmatched junction bases numbered 5, after V lost 6 bases and J lost 5 bases. The CDR3 runs to 14 residues. This CDR3 reads CASTGTSGNHEQYF. The DNA of the CDR3 is TGTGCCAGCACCGGGACTAGCGGGAACCACGAGCAGTACTTC.

Ten or more counts support this clonotype. The V gene is TRBV4-2, the J gene TRBJ1-6; 10 bases are a match to TRBD1. Germline CDR1 and CDR2: LGHNA and YNFKEQ. Germline trimming cut 0 bases from V and 8 bases from J; bases unmatched to any gene: 1. This CDR3 contains 15 residues. The CDR3 loop reads CASSQEGTGDSPLHF. As DNA, the CDR3 is TGTGCCAGCAGCCAAGAGGGGACAGGGGATTCACCCCTCCACTTT.

This clonotype was recorded many times. The chain links TRBV11-2 to TRBJ2-2; D not certain. Trimming took 5 bases from V and 6 from J, leaving 10 bases between them. The CDR3 spans 13 residues. Germline V gene data show CDR1 as SGHAT and CDR2 as FQNNGV. CDR3 loop: CASSQEAAGELFF. The CDR3 coding sequence is TGTGCCAGCAGCCAAGAGGCCGCCGGGGAGCTGTTTTTT. The complete variable domain, with remaining parts taken from reference TRBV11-2 and TRBJ2-2, reads EAGVAQSPRYKIIEKRQSVAFWCNPISGHATLYWYQQILGQGPKLLIQFQNNGVVDDSQLPKDRFSAERLKGVDSTLKIQPAKLEDSAVYLCASSQEAAGELFFGEGSRLTVL.

The chain uses TRBV27 and TRBJ2-1, with 10 nucleotides matching TRBD2. This CDR3 contains 15 residues. Germline CDR1 MNHEY, CDR2 SMNVEV (reference sequence). The V gene end was trimmed by 5 bases and the J gene end by 5 bases; junction bases not matched to a gene: 6. The CDR3 spells CASSTSGTGHNEQFF. DNA for the CDR3: TGTGCCAGCAGTACTAGCGGGACAGGACACAATGAGCAGTTCTTC.

This clonotype was seen many times. The gene calls are TRBV6-1 and TRBJ1-2; no reliable D call. Germline V gene lookup returns CDR1 MNHNS and CDR2 SASEGT. Trimming removed 6 bases at V and 2 bases at J, with 16 bases between. CDR3 size: 15 residues. The CDR3 DNA reads TGTGCCAGCAGATTAAGGCCAAAAACCAACTATGGCTACACCTTC. Translated, it gives CASRLRPKTNYGYTF.

This clonotype has ten or more counts. The DNA of the CDR3 is TGTGCCAGCAGCTTAGTTGGGGGTTCCACAGATACGCAGTATTTT. Translated: CASSLVGGSTDTQYF. V is TRBV7-2 and J is TRBJ2-3; D assignment may be TRBD1 or TRBD2 (5 bases each). The germline V gene has CDR1 SGHTA and CDR2 FQGNSA. V was shortened by 1 base and J by 2 bases, with 10 bases between the two germline ends. CDR3 size: 15 residues.

At least ten counts were recorded for this clonotype. This rearrangement joins TRBV28 to TRBJ1-1, with D uncertain. Germline V gene sequence: CDR1 MDHEN, CDR2 SYDVKM. V was shortened by 2 bases and J by 6 bases, with 10 bases between the two germline ends. The CDR3 is 13 amino acids. The CDR3 reads CASSLPAGAEAFF. DNA of the CDR3: TGTGCCAGCAGTTTACCGGCAGGCGCTGAAGCTTTCTTT.

In the case of this clonotype: With a much larger clone just one base away, this may be a read error. In DNA form, the CDR3 reads TGTGCCAGGGGCTATAACACTGAAGCTTTCTTT. Its translation is CARGYNTEAFF. The chain has TRBV30 and TRBJ1-1; a weak D match, TRBD1 (5 bases). V was trimmed by 8 bases and J by 2 bases, leaving 9 bases between them. Germline V gene lookup returns CDR1 GTSNPN and CDR2 SVGIG (reference sequence). The CDR3 is 11 residues long.

The table lists this clonotype with a few counts. The rearrangement links TRBV13 to TRBJ1-2; D remains ambiguous. V was shortened by 3 bases and J by 2 bases, with 16 bases between the two germline ends. Germline V gene sequence: CDR1 PRHDT, CDR2 FYEKMQ (reference sequence). The CDR3 has 16 amino acids. CDR3 region: CASSLVTFAKNYGYTF. CDR3 DNA sequence: TGTGCCAGCAGCTTGGTGACGTTTGCCAAGAACTATGGCTACACCTTC.

Many counts were recorded for this clonotype. The rearrangement uses TRBV27 and TRBJ2-6, with a tentative D call TRBD1 (6 bases). The CDR3 contains 16 residues. Per germline, CDR1 MNHEY and CDR2 SMNVEV (reference sequence). V dropped 7 bases and J dropped 2 bases, with 15 bases sitting between them. DNA for the CDR3: TGTGCCAGCAAGGGCAGGGGTCAAACTGGGGCCAACGTCCTGACTTTC. It translates to CASKGRGQTGANVLTF.

J is TRBJ1-2 and V is TRBV11-2, with 7 bases lining up with TRBD1. Per germline, CDR1 SGHAT and CDR2 FQNNGV. V gave up 5 bases and J gave up 3 bases; unmatched junction bases: 12. The CDR3 covers 16 residues. The CDR3 is CASSLPKAGGDYGYTF. CDR3 nucleotides: TGTGCCAGCAGCCTACCGAAGGCAGGGGGGGACTATGGCTACACCTTC.

In this sample, this clonotype turned up many times. The V call is TRBV28, the J call TRBJ1-6; D call uncertain. The CDR3 consists of 16 residues. V was trimmed by 6 bases and J by 6 bases, leaving 18 bases between them. Germline CDR1 is MDHEN and CDR2 is SYDVKM. This chain's CDR3 is CASSPSWSPANSPLHF. DNA of the CDR3: TGTGCCAGCAGCCCCTCCTGGTCCCCCGCTAATTCACCCCTCCACTTT. Supplemented by reference TRBV28 and TRBJ1-6, the full variable domain reads DVKVTQSSRYLVKRTGEKVFLECVQDMDHENMFWYRQDPGLGLRLIYFSYDVKMKEKGDIPEGYSVSREKKERFSLILESASTNQTSMYLCASSPSWSPANSPLHFGNGTRLTVT.

There are a few counts of this clonotype. The V gene is TRBV28, the J gene TRBJ1-4; the D gene is possibly TRBD1 (5 bases). Trimming took off 1 base at V and 5 bases at J, with 11 bases between the two ends. In germline, CDR1 is MDHEN, CDR2 SYDVKM. The CDR3 runs 15 residues. CDR3 bases: TGTGCCAGCAGTTTATCGCAGGGCCAGAATGAAAAACTGTTTTTT. As protein: CASSLSQGQNEKLFF.

This clonotype was recorded many times. Here the CDR3 reads CASNTGTDYEQYF. CDR3 sequence (DNA): TGTGCTAGCAATACCGGGACAGACTACGAGCAGTACTTC. The chain joins TRBV12-5 to TRBJ2-7; 7 nucleotides line up with TRBD1. There are 13 residues in the CDR3. Germline V gene data show CDR1 as LGHNT and CDR2 as FRNRAP. V lost 9 bases to trimming and J lost 3 bases; unmatched junction nucleotides: 8.

In its sample, this clonotype was seen a few times. This chain links TRBV27 with TRBJ2-3; TRBD2 matches at 8 bases. The CDR3 spans 15 residues. Germline CDR1 and CDR2: MNHEY and SMNVEV (reference sequence). Losses at the gene ends were 6 bases for V and 1 base for J; bases not matched to a gene: 6. The CDR3 region has the DNA TGTGCCAGCAGCCCGCAACTAGCGGGCACAGATACGCAGTATTTT. Translated: CASSPQLAGTDTQYF.

A few counts support this clonotype. The rearrangement joins TRBV3-1 to TRBJ2-5, with a weak D call TRBD1 (5 bases). This CDR3 is built from 16 residues. In germline, CDR1 is LGHDT, CDR2 YNNKEL (reference sequence). The ends were cut back, 3 bases at V and 2 bases at J, with 16 bases in the middle. DNA for the CDR3: TGTGCCAGCAGCCAGGGTTCCGGCCAGGGACAAGAGACCCAGTACTTC. Its protein is CASSQGSGQGQETQYF.

This clonotype has at least ten counts. The J gene is TRBJ1-3, the V gene TRBV28; D remains unclear. Germline assignment: CDR1 MDHEN and CDR2 SYDVKM. V was pared by 6 bases and J by 0 bases, with 12 bases between. The CDR3 contains 15 residues. The CDR3 DNA follows: TGTGCCAGCAGCATGGGCAGGTTCTCTGGAAACACCATATATTTT. Translating gives CASSMGRFSGNTIYF.

This clonotype was counted at least ten times. V usage is TRBV5-1 and J usage is TRBJ1-1, with D unresolved. Germline values: CDR1 SGHRS, CDR2 YFSETQ. The CDR3 covers 14 residues. V was cut by 0 bases and J by 4 bases, with 10 bases left in between. For the CDR3, the DNA is TGCGCCAGCAGCTTGGGGCAGAAGGGCACTGAAGCTTTCTTT. This sequence encodes CASSLGQKGTEAFF. The full variable domain, in which reference TRBV5-1 and TRBJ1-1 provide the parts outside the CDR3, is KAGVTQTPRYLIKTRGQQVTLSCSPISGHRSVSWYQQTPGQGLQFLFEYFSETQRNKGNFPGRFSGRQFSNSRSEMNVSTLELGDSALYLCASSLGQKGTEAFFGQGTRLTVV.

This clonotype has just a few counts. The chain uses TRBV6-6 and TRBJ1-1; D is ambiguous. V lost 2 bases to trimming and J lost 3 bases, with 7 bases between them. Per germline, CDR1 MNHNY and CDR2 SVGAGI (reference sequence). The CDR3 consists of 13 residues. CDR3 coding DNA: TGTGCCAGCAGTTACCAGGAGTACACTGAAGCTTTCTTT. Amino acids: CASSYQEYTEAFF.

This clonotype showed up just a few times. Being one base from a much bigger clone, this may be a read error. The rearrangement uses TRBV3-1 and TRBJ1-5, with D possibly TRBD1 on 5 matching bases. Germline CDR1 reads LGHDT; CDR2 reads YNNKEL (reference sequence). The V and J ends lost 0 bases and 5 bases respectively, with 11 bases between them. This CDR3 comprises 15 residues. In DNA, the CDR3 is TGTGCCAGCAGCCAAGACTCGGGGCTTGATCAGCCCCAGCATTTT. The encoded protein is CASSQDSGLDQPQHF.